Below, 9 T cell receptor beta chains from the same sample are listed, as sequenced in a study of a mutant IDH1 vaccine in newly diagnosed glioma. Time point denoted: baseline, week 1 (first vaccination visit). Treatment defined: pre-vaccination baseline after standard-of-care therapy. Sequencing used immunoSEQ multiplex PCR; TCRdb keeps in-frame clones, though not all of them. The sample carries roughly 51,000 clones, 86% recorded once. This specimen was PBMCs, taken from a glioma patient treated with radiotherapy, temozolomide or both. These receptors originate from a man aged 35-49 years with glioma.

The chain links TRBV5-4 to TRBJ1-1; D unresolved. With 8 bases removed from V and 0 bases from J, the gap between germline ends came to 5 bases. The CDR3 runs to 11 residues. Germline V gives CDR1 SGHNT, CDR2 YYREEE (reference sequence). The CDR3: CASMMNTEAFF. CDR3 nucleotides: TGTGCCAGTATGATGAACACTGAAGCTTTCTTT.

This clone was recorded once. V usage is TRBV6-7 and J usage is TRBJ2-7, with TRBD1 as a possible D gene (6 bases). TRBV6-7 is identified as an open reading frame with a role that is uncertain. Trimming left V 4 bases short and J 4 bases short, with 23 bases between. The CDR3 spans 17 residues. CDR3 residues: CASSCFDCKGEPYEQYF. The CDR3 nucleotides are TGTGCCAGCAGTTGTTTCGATTGCAAGGGGGAGCCGTACGAGCAGTACTTC.

J is TRBJ2-1 and V is TRBV10-3, with 10 positions matching TRBD2. The V segment lost 9 bases and the J segment 3 bases; nucleotides outside the gene matches: 8. The CDR3 contains 15 residues. CDR1 and CDR2 (germline): ENHRY, SYGVKD. DNA of the CDR3: TGTGCCATTCCACTAGCGGGGTTTTTCTACAATGAGCAGTTCTTC. It codes for CAIPLAGFFYNEQFF.

This chain connects TRBV5-1 to TRBJ2-5, with TRBD2 as a possible D gene (5 bases). Germline V gene sequence: CDR1 SGHRS, CDR2 YFSETQ. CDR3 length: 14 residues. Trimming left V 4 bases short and J 5 bases short, with 15 bases between. As DNA, the CDR3 is TGCGCCAGCAGCCCCCAGGCGGGTTGGGAGACCCAGTACTTC. It codes for CASSPQAGWETQYF.

The CDR3 is CASSLWGRGDQPQHF. As DNA, the CDR3 is TGCGCCAGCAGCTTGTGGGGGCGCGGTGATCAGCCCCAGCATTTT. This chain uses TRBV5-1 with TRBJ1-5, with D possibly being TRBD1 (6 bases). Germline assignment: CDR1 SGHRS and CDR2 YFSETQ. Trimming took 1 base from V and 5 from J, leaving 13 bases between them. The CDR3 sequence is 15 residues long.

This chain links TRBV11-2 with TRBJ2-6; D possibly corresponds to TRBD1 (5 bases). Germline CDR1 is SGHAT and CDR2 is FQNNGV. V was clipped by 5 bases and J by 0 bases, with 8 bases between them. The length of the CDR3 is 15 residues. In DNA form, the CDR3 reads TGTGCCAGCAGCCTTACAGGCTCTGGGGCCAACGTCCTGACTTTC. Amino acid sequence: CASSLTGSGANVLTF.

This sequence joins TRBV7-2 and TRBJ2-7; D is ambiguous. V lost 4 bases, J lost 4 bases, and 11 bases lay in between. The CDR3 is 13 amino acids. The germline CDR1 and CDR2 sequences are SGHTA and FQGNSA. DNA of the CDR3: TGTGCCAGCAGCTCAACTCACACGTACGAGCAGTACTTC. This codes for CASSSTHTYEQYF.

V gene TRBV7-9 combines with J gene TRBJ2-1; unclear D gene. This CDR3 has 14 residues. Trimming took 5 bases from V and 0 from J, leaving 8 bases between them. Germline V gene data show CDR1 as SEHNR and CDR2 as FQNEAQ (reference sequence). The CDR3 DNA follows: TGTGCCAGCAGCGAACTAACCTCCTACAATGAGCAGTTCTTC. This translates into CASSELTSYNEQFF.

The chain couples TRBV18 to TRBJ1-3, with TRBD1 matching 10 bases. Losses at the gene ends were 5 bases for V and 0 bases for J; bases not matched to a gene: 13. CDR1 is KGHSH, CDR2 LQKENI, per germline. This CDR3 is built from 19 residues. CDR3 sequence reads: CASSSWTGGPSSSGNTIYF. The CDR3 DNA is TGTGCCAGCTCAAGTTGGACAGGGGGGCCGTCGAGCTCTGGAAACACCATATATTTT.